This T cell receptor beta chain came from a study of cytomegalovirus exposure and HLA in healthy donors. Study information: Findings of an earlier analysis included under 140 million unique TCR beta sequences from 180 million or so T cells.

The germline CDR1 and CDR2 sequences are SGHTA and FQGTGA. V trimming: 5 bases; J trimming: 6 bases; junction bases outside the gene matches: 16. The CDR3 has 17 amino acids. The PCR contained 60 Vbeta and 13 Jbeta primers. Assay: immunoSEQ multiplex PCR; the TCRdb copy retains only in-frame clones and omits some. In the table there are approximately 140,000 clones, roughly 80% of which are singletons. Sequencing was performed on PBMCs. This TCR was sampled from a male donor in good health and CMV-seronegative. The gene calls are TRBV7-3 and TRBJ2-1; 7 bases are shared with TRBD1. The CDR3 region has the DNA TGTGCCAGCAGCCTCTCTAGAGGGACAGCTACGTCCAATGAGCAGTTCTTC. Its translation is CASSLSRGTATSNEQFF. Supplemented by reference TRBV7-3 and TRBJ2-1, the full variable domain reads GAGVSQTPSNKVTEKGKYVELRCDPISGHTALYWYRQSLGQGPEFLIYFQGTGAADDSGLPNDRFFAVRPEGSVSTLKIQRTERGDSAVYLCASSLSRGTATSNEQFFGPGTRLTVL.